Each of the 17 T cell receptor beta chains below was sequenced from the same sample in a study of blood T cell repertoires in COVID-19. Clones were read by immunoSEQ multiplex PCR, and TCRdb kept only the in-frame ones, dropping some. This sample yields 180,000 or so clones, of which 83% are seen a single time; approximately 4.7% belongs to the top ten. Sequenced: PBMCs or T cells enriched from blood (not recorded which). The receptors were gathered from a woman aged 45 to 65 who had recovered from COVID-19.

The CDR3 here is CASSDRTGLNEKLFF. The CDR3 nucleotides are TGTGCCAGCAGCGATCGGACAGGGCTTAATGAAAAACTGTTTTTT. This chain uses TRBV11-3 with TRBJ1-4; 8 bases agree with TRBD1. CDR1 is SGHNT, CDR2 YENEEA, per germline. The CDR3 is made up of 15 amino acids. J gave up 4 bases and V 5 bases, and 6 bases lay outside the gene matches.

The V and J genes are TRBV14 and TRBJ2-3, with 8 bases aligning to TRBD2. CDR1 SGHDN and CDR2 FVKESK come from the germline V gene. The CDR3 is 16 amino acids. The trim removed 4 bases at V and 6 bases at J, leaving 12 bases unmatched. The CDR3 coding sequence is TGTGCCAGCAGCCGCGGACCTAGCGGGCGACTCGATACGCAGTATTTT. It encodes CASSRGPSGRLDTQYF.

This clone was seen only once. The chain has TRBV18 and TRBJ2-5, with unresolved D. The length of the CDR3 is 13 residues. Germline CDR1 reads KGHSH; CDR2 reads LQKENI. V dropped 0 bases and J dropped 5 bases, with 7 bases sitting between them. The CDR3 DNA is TGTGCCAGCTCACCACCGGCAATCGAGACCCAGTACTTC. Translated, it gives CASSPPAIETQYF.

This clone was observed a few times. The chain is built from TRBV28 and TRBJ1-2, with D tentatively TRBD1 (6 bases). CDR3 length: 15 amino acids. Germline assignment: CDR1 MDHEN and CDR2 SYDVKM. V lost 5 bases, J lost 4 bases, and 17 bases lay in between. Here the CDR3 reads CASSLGHTGSYGYTF. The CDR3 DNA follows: TGTGCCAGCAGTCTTGGGCATACAGGGAGCTATGGCTACACCTTC.

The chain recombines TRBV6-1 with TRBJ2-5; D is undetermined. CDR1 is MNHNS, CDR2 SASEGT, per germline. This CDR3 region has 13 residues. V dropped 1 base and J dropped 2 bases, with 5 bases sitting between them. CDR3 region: CASSEGQQETQYF. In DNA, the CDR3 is TGTGCCAGCAGTGAAGGTCAGCAAGAGACCCAGTACTTC.

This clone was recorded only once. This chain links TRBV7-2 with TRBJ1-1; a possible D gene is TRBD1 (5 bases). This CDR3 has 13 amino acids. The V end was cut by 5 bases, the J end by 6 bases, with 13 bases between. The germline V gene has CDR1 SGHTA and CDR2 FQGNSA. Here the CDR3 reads CASSPTESAEAFF. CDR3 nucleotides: TGTGCCAGCAGCCCGACAGAGAGCGCTGAAGCTTTCTTT.

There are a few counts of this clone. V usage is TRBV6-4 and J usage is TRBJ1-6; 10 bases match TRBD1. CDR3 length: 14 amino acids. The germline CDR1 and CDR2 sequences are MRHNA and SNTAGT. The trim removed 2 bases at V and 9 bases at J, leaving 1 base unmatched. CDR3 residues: CASSDRTGGSPLHF. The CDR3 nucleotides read TGTGCCAGCAGTGACAGGACAGGGGGTTCACCCCTCCACTTT.

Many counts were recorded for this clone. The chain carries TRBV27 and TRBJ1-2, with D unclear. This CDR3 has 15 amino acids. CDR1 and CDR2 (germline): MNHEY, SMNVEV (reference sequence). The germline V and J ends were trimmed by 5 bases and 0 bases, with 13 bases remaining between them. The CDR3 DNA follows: TGTGCCAGCAGTCCCCAACGGGTAGCTAACTATGGCTACACCTTC. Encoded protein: CASSPQRVANYGYTF.

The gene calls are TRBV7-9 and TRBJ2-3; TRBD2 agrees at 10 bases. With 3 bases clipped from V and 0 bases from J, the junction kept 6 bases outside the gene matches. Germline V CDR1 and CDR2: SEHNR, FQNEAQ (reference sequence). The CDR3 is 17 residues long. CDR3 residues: CASSFPRLAGSTDTQYF. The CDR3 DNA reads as TGTGCCAGCAGCTTTCCCCGACTAGCGGGTAGCACAGATACGCAGTATTTT.

The CDR3 bases are TGTGCCAGCAGCTTAGAGCAGGGGTGGTCACCCCTCCACTTT. It codes for CASSLEQGWSPLHF. The chain combines TRBV11-2 with TRBJ1-6; D possibly corresponds to TRBD1 (6 bases). The CDR3 has 14 amino acids. CDR1 is SGHAT, CDR2 FQNNGV, per germline. V gave up 0 bases and J gave up 10 bases, with 10 bases separating them.

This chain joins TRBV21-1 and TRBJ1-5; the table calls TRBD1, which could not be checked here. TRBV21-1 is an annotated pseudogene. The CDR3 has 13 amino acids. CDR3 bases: TGTGCCAGCACCCAGGGGGGAATGCAGCCCCAGCATTTT. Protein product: CASTQGGMQPQHF.

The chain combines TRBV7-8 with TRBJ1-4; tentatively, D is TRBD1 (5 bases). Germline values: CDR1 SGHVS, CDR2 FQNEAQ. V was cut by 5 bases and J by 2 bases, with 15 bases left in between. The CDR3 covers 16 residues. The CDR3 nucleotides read TGTGCCAGCAGCCCTTCCGGACACACCACTAATGAAAAACTGTTTTTT. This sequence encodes CASSPSGHTTNEKLFF. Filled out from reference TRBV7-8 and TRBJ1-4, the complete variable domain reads GAGVSQSPRYKVAKRGQDVALRCDPISGHVSLFWYQQALGQGPEFLTYFQNEAQLDKSGLPSDRFFAERPEGSVSTLKIQRTQQEDSAVYLCASSPSGHTTNEKLFFGSGTQLSVL.

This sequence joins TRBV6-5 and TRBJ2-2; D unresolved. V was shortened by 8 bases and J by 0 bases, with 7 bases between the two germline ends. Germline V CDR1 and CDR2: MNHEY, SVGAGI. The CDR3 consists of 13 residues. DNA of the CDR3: TGTGCCAGCGCTACGGCGAACACCGGGGAGCTGTTTTTT. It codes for CASATANTGELFF.

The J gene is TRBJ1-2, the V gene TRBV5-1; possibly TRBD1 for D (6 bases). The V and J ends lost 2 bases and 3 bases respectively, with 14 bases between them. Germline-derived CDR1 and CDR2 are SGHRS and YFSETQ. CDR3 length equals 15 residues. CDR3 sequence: CASSFSGGADYGYTF. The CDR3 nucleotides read TGCGCCAGCAGCTTCTCTGGGGGGGCCGACTATGGCTACACCTTC.

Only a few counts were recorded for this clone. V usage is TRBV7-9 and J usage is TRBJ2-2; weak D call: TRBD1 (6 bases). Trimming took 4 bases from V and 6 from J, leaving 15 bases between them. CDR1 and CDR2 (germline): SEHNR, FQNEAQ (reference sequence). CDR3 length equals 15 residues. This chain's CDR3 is CASSSRTTGPGELFF. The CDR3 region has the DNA TGTGCCAGCAGCTCCAGAACTACAGGGCCCGGGGAGCTGTTTTTT.

The CDR3 protein is CASSLSLRQGRNTEAFF. The DNA for the CDR3 is TGTGCCAGCAGTTTATCACTCCGGCAGGGGCGGAACACTGAAGCTTTCTTT. The gene calls are TRBV27 and TRBJ1-1; perhaps TRBD1 as D (6 bases). This CDR3 region has 17 residues. V dropped 0 bases and J dropped 1 base, with 15 bases sitting between them. Germline values: CDR1 MNHEY, CDR2 SMNVEV (reference sequence).

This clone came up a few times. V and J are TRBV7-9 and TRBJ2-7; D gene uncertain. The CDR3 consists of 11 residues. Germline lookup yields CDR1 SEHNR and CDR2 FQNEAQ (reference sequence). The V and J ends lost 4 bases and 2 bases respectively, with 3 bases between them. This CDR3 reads CASSSAYEQYV. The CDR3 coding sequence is TGTGCCAGCAGCTCGGCCTACGAGCAGTACGTC.